This T cell receptor beta chain was recorded in a study of blood T cell repertoires in COVID-19. Study-level background: Spain, Italy and the United States supplied samples that represented acute and convalescent COVID-19. Sources were T cells, B-cell-depleted T cells, or PBMCs; the material itself was cDNA or gDNA.

Profiling relied on immunoSEQ multiplex PCR, and the TCRdb table lists in-frame clones only, not all of them. The sample lists 110,000 to 150,000 clones, about 87% occurring once. The CDR3 contains 11 residues. Germline CDR1 is GTSNPN and CDR2 is SVGIG (reference sequence). V was trimmed by 2 bases and J by 7 bases, leaving 5 bases between them. This receptor was obtained from a woman in her forties or fifties with acute or convalescent COVID-19. The V gene is TRBV30, the J gene TRBJ1-4; D is unresolved. The sequenced material came from peripheral blood. The CDR3 spells CAWSSGEKLFF. CDR3 DNA: TGTGCCTGGAGTTCAGGTGAAAAACTGTTTTTT.